The 18 T cell receptor beta chains below come from one sample, sequenced in a study of cytomegalovirus exposure and HLA in healthy donors. PCR employed 60 Vbeta and 13 Jbeta primers. The table came from immunoSEQ multiplex PCR; TCRdb's copy has only in-frame clones and leaves some out. This sample's table has 55,000 or so clones. The specimen was PBMCs. These receptors came from a woman between 50 and 59 years old in good health and CMV-seropositive.

The gene calls are TRBV7-9 and TRBJ1-2; 7 bases align to TRBD1. V lost 1 base and J lost 3; bases outside the gene matches: 5. The V gene's germline CDR1 is SEHNR and CDR2 FQNEAQ (reference sequence). The CDR3 is 15 amino acids. The CDR3 nucleotides read TGTGCCAGCAGCTTAGGACAGGGAGTAGACTATGGCTACACCTTC. Translating it yields CASSLGQGVDYGYTF.

The chain is built from TRBV29-1 and TRBJ1-5; TRBD1 might be the D (5 bases). The V gene's germline CDR1 is SQVTM and CDR2 ANQGSEA. This CDR3 is 14 amino acids long. The V end lost 4 bases, the J end lost 0 bases, and 10 bases lay between the germline ends. CDR3 sequence: CSVGGGNSNQPQHF. In nucleotides, the CDR3 is TGCAGCGTTGGGGGGGGGAATAGCAATCAGCCCCAGCATTTT. The whole variable domain, remainder taken from reference TRBV29-1 and TRBJ1-5, is SAVISQKPSRDICQRGTSLTIQCQVDSQVTMMFWYRQQPGQSLTLIATANQGSEATYESGFVIDKFPISRPNLTFSTLTVSNMSPEDSSIYLCSVGGGNSNQPQHFGDGTRLSIL.

The CDR3 nucleotides read TGTGCCAGCGTGGGACGCACAGGGTACCAGCCCCAGCATTTT. It yields the protein CASVGRTGYQPQHF. The genes are TRBV28 and TRBJ1-5; D perhaps matches TRBD1 (6 bases). Looked up from germline, CDR1 is MDHEN and CDR2 is SYDVKM. The ends were cut back, 8 bases at V and 7 bases at J, with 18 bases in the middle. CDR3 size: 14 residues.

This rearrangement joins TRBV19 to TRBJ1-6; a weak D match, TRBD1 (6 bases). The CDR3 runs 14 residues. V dropped 8 bases and J dropped 4 bases, with 12 bases sitting between them. CDR1 LNHDA and CDR2 SQIVND come from the germline V gene (reference sequence). This CDR3 is CASATQGYNSPLHF. The CDR3 DNA reads as TGTGCCAGTGCCACACAGGGATATAATTCACCCCTCCACTTT.

The chain uses TRBV7-2 and TRBJ2-1; D possibly corresponds to TRBD2 (6 bases). V lost 2 bases and J lost 4, with 15 bases in between. CDR1 is SGHTA and CDR2 is FQGNSA in the germline V gene. The CDR3 totals 16 residues. The CDR3 region has the DNA TGTGCCAGCAGCTTACTCGGGACGACTAGTTACAATGAGCAGTTCTTC. Protein: CASSLLGTTSYNEQFF.

J is TRBJ1-2 and V is TRBV30; 7 bases are shared with TRBD1. The CDR3 runs 12 residues. In germline, CDR1 is GTSNPN, CDR2 SVGIG (reference sequence). The ends lost 2 bases at V and 8 bases at J; junction bases unmatched: 5. CDR3 bases: TGTGCCTGGAGTCTTCAGGGGGGAGGCTACACCTTC. Translation: CAWSLQGGGYTF.

V usage is TRBV5-5 and J usage is TRBJ2-7; 7 nucleotides line up with TRBD1. Trimming at V came to 4 bases and at J to 0 bases, leaving 7 bases not matched to a gene. The CDR3 covers 15 residues. Germline V lookup: CDR1 SGHKS, CDR2 YYEKEE (reference sequence). The CDR3 nucleotides read TGTGCCAGCAGCGTGACAGGGTTGAGCTCCTACGAGCAGTACTTC. Residues: CASSVTGLSSYEQYF. Full variable domain (remainder filled in from reference TRBV5-5 and TRBJ2-7): DAGVTQSPTHLIKTRGQQVTLRCSPISGHKSVSWYQQVLGQGPQFIFQYYEKEERGRGNFPDRFSARQFPNYSSELNVNALLLGDSALYLCASSVTGLSSYEQYFGPGTRLTVT.

The chain employs TRBV6-1 and TRBJ2-3; no definite D call. Germline CDR1 and CDR2: MNHNS and SASEGT. The CDR3 extends over 12 amino acids. The V end was cut by 4 bases, the J end by 4 bases, with 6 bases between. The CDR3 sequence: CASSALPDTQYF. The CDR3 DNA is TGTGCCAGCAGTGCTCTCCCAGATACGCAGTATTTT.

V and J are TRBV7-2 and TRBJ2-3, with 12 bases matching TRBD2. This CDR3 has 19 residues. V was pared by 7 bases and J by 4 bases, with 18 bases of the junction left unmatched. CDR1 and CDR2 (germline): SGHTA, FQGNSA. The CDR3 loop is CASTLQGPRLAGVSDTQYF. The DNA for the CDR3 is TGTGCCAGCACCCTACAAGGGCCCCGACTAGCGGGGGTGTCAGATACGCAGTATTTT.

This rearrangement joins TRBV27 to TRBJ2-5; weak D call: TRBD2 (6 bases). This CDR3 comprises 14 residues. V lost 5 bases and J lost 3, with 13 bases in between. Per germline, CDR1 MNHEY and CDR2 SMNVEV (reference sequence). In DNA, the CDR3 is TGTGCCAGCAGTCGGGACTCCTGGGAAGAGACCCAGTACTTC. Protein: CASSRDSWEETQYF.

The CDR3 nucleotides are TGCGCCAGCAGCTCGCCGGGGTTGAACACTGAAGCTTTCTTT. Its protein is CASSSPGLNTEAFF. The J gene is TRBJ1-1, the V gene TRBV5-1; D not certain. Trimming took 3 bases from V and 0 from J, leaving 9 bases between them. Germline lookup yields CDR1 SGHRS and CDR2 YFSETQ. The CDR3 has 14 amino acids.

V and J are TRBV30 and TRBJ1-1; D is possibly TRBD1 (5 bases). Germline V gene lookup returns CDR1 GTSNPN and CDR2 SVGIG (reference sequence). Trimming took off 2 bases at V and 6 bases at J, with 10 bases between the two ends. CDR3 length: 12 residues. The chain's CDR3 is CAWSPDSPEAFF. Here the CDR3 DNA reads TGTGCCTGGAGTCCTGACAGCCCTGAAGCTTTCTTT.

The chain has TRBV2 and TRBJ1-1; D is uncertain. Germline V gene data show CDR1 as SNHLY and CDR2 as FYNNEI. V was shortened by 4 bases and J by 1 base, with 4 bases between the two germline ends. The CDR3 covers 12 residues. The DNA of the CDR3 is TGTGCCAGCAGTGGCGGGAACACTGAAGCTTTCTTT. Protein: CASSGGNTEAFF.

The J gene is TRBJ1-1, the V gene TRBV6-1; D not resolved. The CDR3 sequence is 14 residues long. CDR1 and CDR2 (germline): MNHNS, SASEGT. V was clipped by 7 bases and J by 8 bases, with 20 bases between them. CDR3 region: CASITFVGESEAFF. CDR3 bases: TGTGCCAGCATTACCTTCGTCGGGGAGAGCGAAGCTTTCTTT.

This chain links TRBV4-2 with TRBJ2-4; TRBD2 agrees at 7 bases. With 4 bases clipped from V and 7 bases from J, the junction kept 4 bases outside the gene matches. The CDR3 totals 13 residues. In germline, CDR1 is LGHNA, CDR2 YNFKEQ. The CDR3: CASSPGGGNIQYF. CDR3 sequence (DNA): TGTGCCAGCAGCCCCGGGGGAGGGAACATTCAGTACTTC.

The V gene is TRBV18, the J gene TRBJ2-5, with 12 bases that match TRBD2. V lost 8 bases to trimming and J lost 5 bases; unmatched junction nucleotides: 9. Germline CDR1 reads KGHSH; CDR2 reads LQKENI. The CDR3 has 15 amino acids. CDR3 sequence (DNA): TGTGCCAGCACAAGACTAGCGGGGGCCCGGGAGACCCAGTACTTC. Its translation: CASTRLAGARETQYF.

The chain joins TRBV19 to TRBJ2-7; 8 positions agree with TRBD2. Germline CDR1 is LNHDA and CDR2 is SQIVND (reference sequence). The V and J ends lost 6 bases and 0 bases, in that order; junction bases with no gene match: 4. This CDR3 region has 14 residues. This CDR3 reads CASRRGTSSYEQYF. The CDR3 DNA reads as TGTGCCAGTAGGAGGGGGACTAGCTCCTACGAGCAGTACTTC.

The chain couples TRBV4-1 to TRBJ1-2; maybe TRBD1 (5 bases). The CDR3 runs to 16 residues. Trimming removed 2 bases from V and 0 bases from J, with 13 bases in between. The V gene's germline CDR1 is MGHRA and CDR2 YSYEKL. The CDR3 sequence: CASSQPLQVPNYGYTF. The CDR3 region has the DNA TGCGCCAGCAGCCAACCCTTACAGGTTCCTAACTATGGCTACACCTTC.